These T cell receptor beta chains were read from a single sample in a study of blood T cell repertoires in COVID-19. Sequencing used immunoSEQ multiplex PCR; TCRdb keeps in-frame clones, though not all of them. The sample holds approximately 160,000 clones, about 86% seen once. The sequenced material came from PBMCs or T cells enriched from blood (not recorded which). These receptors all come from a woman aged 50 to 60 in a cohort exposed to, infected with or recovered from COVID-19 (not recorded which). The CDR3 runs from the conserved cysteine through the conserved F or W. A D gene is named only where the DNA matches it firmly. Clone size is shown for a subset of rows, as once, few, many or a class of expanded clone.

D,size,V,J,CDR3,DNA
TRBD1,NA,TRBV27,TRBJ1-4,CASSSPLLGQGGEKLFF,TGTGCCAGCAGTTCCCCCCTATTAGGACAGGGTGGTGAAAAACTGTTTTTT
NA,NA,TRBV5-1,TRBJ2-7,CASRREFSEQYF,TGCGCCAGCAGAAGGGAGTTCTCCGAGCAGTACTTC
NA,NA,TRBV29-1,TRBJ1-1,CSSAHLNTEAFF,TGCAGCTCGGCCCATTTGAACACTGAAGCTTTCTTT
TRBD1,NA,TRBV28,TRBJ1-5,CASSFLGTGSQPQHF,TGTGCCAGCAGTTTTTTGGGGACAGGGTCCCAGCCCCAGCATTTT
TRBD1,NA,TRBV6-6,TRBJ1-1,CASNPGTAGANTEAFF,TGTGCCAGCAATCCAGGGACAGCTGGGGCGAACACTGAAGCTTTCTTT
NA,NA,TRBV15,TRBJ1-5,CATSRDRGGFNQPQHF,TGTGCCACCAGCAGAGATCGTGGGGGGTTCAATCAGCCCCAGCATTTT
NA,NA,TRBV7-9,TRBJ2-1,CASRSDKISYNEQFF,TGTGCCAGCAGATCTGACAAGATCTCCTACAATGAGCAGTTCTTC
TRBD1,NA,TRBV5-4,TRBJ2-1,CASSLIGTGDNEQFF,TGTGCCAGCAGCTTGATTGGGACAGGGGACAATGAGCAGTTCTTC
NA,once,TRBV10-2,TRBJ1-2,CASSEQMEGLGGYTF,TGCGCCAGCAGTGAGCAAATGGAGGGGCTAGGCGGCTACACCTTC
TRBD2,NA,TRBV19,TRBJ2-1,CASSIESRASGGLEQFF,TGTGCCAGTAGTATAGAGTCGAGGGCTAGCGGGGGGCTAGAGCAGTTCTTC
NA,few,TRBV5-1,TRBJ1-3,CASSLASYGASSGNTIYF,TGCGCCAGCAGCTTGGCCAGTTATGGGGCAAGCTCTGGAAACACCATATATTTT
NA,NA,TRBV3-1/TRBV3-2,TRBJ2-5,CASSQGYQRVYQETQYF,TGTGCCAGCAGCCAAGGATACCAGCGGGTTTACCAAGAGACCCAGTACTTC
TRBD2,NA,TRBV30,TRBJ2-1,CAWSPPGGLAYNEQFF,TGTGCCTGGAGTCCTCCGGGGGGACTAGCCTACAATGAGCAGTTCTTC
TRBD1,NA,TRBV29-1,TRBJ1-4,CSVVEQGASMKLFF,TGCAGCGTGGTTGAACAGGGGGCGTCAATGAAACTGTTTTTT
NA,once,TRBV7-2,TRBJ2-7,CASSQGQGLGEQYF,TGTGCCAGCAGCCAAGGGCAGGGGCTTGGCGAGCAGTACTTC
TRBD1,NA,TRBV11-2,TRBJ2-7,CASSLAGQGGFYEQYF,TGTGCCAGCAGCTTAGCCGGACAGGGGGGATTCTACGAGCAGTACTTC
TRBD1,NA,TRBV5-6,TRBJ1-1,CASSIGTGRMNTEAFF,TGTGCCAGCAGCATAGGGACAGGGCGGATGAACACTGAAGCTTTCTTT
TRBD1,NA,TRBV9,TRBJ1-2,CASSVQDRANYGYTF,TGTGCCAGCAGCGTTCAGGACAGGGCCAACTATGGCTACACCTTC
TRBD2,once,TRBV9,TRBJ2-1,CASSVGSGSWDEQFF,TGTGCCAGCAGCGTAGGTAGCGGGAGTTGGGATGAGCAGTTCTTC
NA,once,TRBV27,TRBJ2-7,CASSSLGEQYF,TGTGCCAGCAGTTCTCTAGGCGAGCAGTACTTC
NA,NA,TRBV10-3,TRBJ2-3,CATGKGGTDDTQYF,TGTGCCACCGGTAAGGGGGGGACGGACGATACGCAGTATTTT
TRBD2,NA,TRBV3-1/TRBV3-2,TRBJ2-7,CASSHSGSDEQYF,TGTGCCAGCAGCCATAGCGGGAGTGACGAGCAGTACTTC
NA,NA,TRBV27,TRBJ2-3,CASSSRFSASTDTQYF,TGTGCCAGCAGCTCCAGGTTCTCCGCGAGCACAGATACGCAGTATTTT
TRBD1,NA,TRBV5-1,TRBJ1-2,CASSPGGGAADGYTF,TGCGCCAGCAGCCCGGGAGGGGGCGCGGCTGATGGCTACACCTTC
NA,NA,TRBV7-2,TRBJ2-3,CASSLDRGASDTQYF,TGTGCCAGCAGCTTAGATCGGGGGGCTTCAGATACGCAGTATTTT
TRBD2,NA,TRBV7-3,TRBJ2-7,CASSLLAGVPYEQYF,TGTGCCAGCAGCTTGCTAGCGGGAGTTCCCTACGAGCAGTACTTC
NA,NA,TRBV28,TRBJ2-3,CASSGNRADTTDTQYF,TGTGCCAGCAGTGGGAACCGAGCGGATACCACAGATACGCAGTATTTT
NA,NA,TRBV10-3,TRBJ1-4,CAISESRGIGEKLFF,TGTGCCATCAGTGAGTCGAGAGGGATAGGCGAAAAACTGTTTTTT
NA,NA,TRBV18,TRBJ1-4,CASSLTRTNEKLFF,TGTGCCAGCTCACTAACGCGGACTAATGAAAAACTGTTTTTT
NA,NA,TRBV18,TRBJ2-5,CASSPPYQQETQYF,TGTGCCAGCTCACCACCGTATCAGCAAGAGACCCAGTACTTC
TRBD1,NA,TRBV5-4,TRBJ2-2,CASSFDRGKGELFF,TGTGCCAGCAGCTTCGACAGGGGGAAGGGGGAGCTGTTTTTT
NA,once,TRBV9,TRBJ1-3,CASSVTIGQLNTIYF,TGTGCCAGCAGCGTAACCATAGGACAGTTAAACACCATATATTTT
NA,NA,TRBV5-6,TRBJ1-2,CASTLPGRGSYGYTF,TGTGCCAGCACCCTTCCCGGTAGGGGATCCTATGGCTACACCTTC